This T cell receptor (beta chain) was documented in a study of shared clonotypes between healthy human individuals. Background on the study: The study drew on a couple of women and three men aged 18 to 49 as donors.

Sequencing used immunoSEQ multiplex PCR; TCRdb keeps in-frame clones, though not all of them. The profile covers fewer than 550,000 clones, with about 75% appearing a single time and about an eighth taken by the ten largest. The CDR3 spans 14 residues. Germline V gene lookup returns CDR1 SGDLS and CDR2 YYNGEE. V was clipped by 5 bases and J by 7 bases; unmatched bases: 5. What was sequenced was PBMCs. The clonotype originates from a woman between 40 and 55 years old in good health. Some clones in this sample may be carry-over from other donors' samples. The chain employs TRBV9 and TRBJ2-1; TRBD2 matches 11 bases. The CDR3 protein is CASSLAGGGNEQFF. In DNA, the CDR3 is TGTGCCAGCAGTTTAGCGGGAGGGGGGAATGAGCAGTTCTTC.